The present T cell receptor beta chain was sequenced within a study of technical replicates of blood from several donors. This CDR3 is built from 14 residues. Trimming left V 4 bases short and J 4 bases short, with 13 bases between. Germline values: CDR1 SNHLY, CDR2 FYNNEI. Clones were sequenced by immunoSEQ multiplex PCR, and TCRdb holds only the in-frame ones, with some missing. The sample holds about 81,000 clones, more than 90% seen once. Sequenced material: T cells isolated from PBMCs. The V call is TRBV2, the J call TRBJ2-5; TRBD1 is a possible D gene (6 bases). The origin of this receptor is a human donor in good health. CDR3 bases: TGTGCCAGCAGTGTGGACAGATCAGGAGAGACCCAGTACTTC. Protein: CASSVDRSGETQYF.